This is a list of T cell receptor beta chains from one sample in a study of T-cell reconstitution after alpha-beta-depleted transplantation in children. TCRdb used MiXCR to reprocess the PCR reads, holding one entry per CDR3 protein. Of under 35,000 distinct CDR3 sequences listed, roughly a sixth were seen once; the top ten hold around 36%. The material sequenced was PBMCs, mostly from graft donor cells, taken 60 days after TCRalphabeta/CD19-depleted stem cell transplant. The receptors were sampled from a male patient between 2 and 10 years old who had a stem cell transplant for acute lymphoblastic leukemia, so the T cells may come from the graft donor. Both conserved end residues are part of each CDR3. The order of the fields is D gene, V gene, J gene, clone size, CDR3 protein, CDR3 DNA. A D gene is named only where the DNA matches it firmly. Clone size is not always given. Where it is, it says once, few, many or a class for expanded clones.

-,TRBV7-9,TRBJ2-7,-,CASSGGGRASYEQYF,TGTGCCAGCAGCGGGGGCGGCAGGGCATCCTACGAGCAGTACTTC
-,TRBV20-1,TRBJ1-1,few,CSAQYFGGTEAFF,TGCAGTGCCCAATATTTTGGGGGGACTGAAGCTTTCTTT
-,TRBV10-2,TRBJ2-3,few,CASSLSGDTDTQYF,TGCGCCAGCAGTTTATCGGGGGACACAGATACGCAGTATTTT
TRBD2,TRBV15,TRBJ2-7,few,CATSIHPGLAGQSSYEQYF,TGTGCCACCAGCATTCATCCGGGACTAGCGGGCCAAAGCTCCTACGAGCAGTACTTC
TRBD2,TRBV6-5,TRBJ2-7,few,CASSLGLADYEQYF,TGTGCCAGCAGTTTGGGGCTAGCGGACTACGAGCAGTACTTC
TRBD2,TRBV20-1,TRBJ2-1,-,CSARGGTSGRAYNEQFF,TGCAGTGCTAGAGGCGGTACTAGCGGGAGGGCCTACAATGAGCAGTTCTTC
-,TRBV6-6,TRBJ1-5,many,CASSSHSTPNQPQHF,TGTGCCAGCAGCTCCCATTCTACCCCCAATCAGCCCCAGCATTTT
-,TRBV3-1,TRBJ2-5,few,CASSRGTKETQYF,TGTGCCAGTTCCCGGGGGACAAAAGAGACCCAGTACTTC
TRBD2,TRBV3-1,TRBJ2-5,-,CASSPTSGVFKETQYF,TGTGCCAGCAGCCCTACGAGCGGGGTGTTTAAGGAGACCCAGTACTTC
TRBD1,TRBV7-2,TRBJ1-1,-,CASSPETGVNTEAFF,TGTGCCAGCAGCCCAGAGACAGGGGTGAACACTGAAGCTTTCTTT
-,TRBV11-1,TRBJ2-6,few,CALGGSTGFWSGANVLTF,TGTGCGTTAGGGGGAAGCACAGGTTTTTGGTCTGGGGCCAACGTCCTGACTTTC
-,TRBV7-8,TRBJ1-2,-,CASSPMGGSSGYTF,TGTGCCAGCAGCCCAATGGGGGGGTCGAGTGGCTACACCTTC
-,TRBV12-3/TRBV12-4,TRBJ1-3,few,CASSFSTPGNTIYF,TGTGCCAGCAGTTTTTCTACACCAGGAAACACCATATATTTT
-,TRBV20-1,TRBJ1-1,medium-sized,CSAPAGYTEAFF,TGCAGTGCCCCGGCGGGCTACACTGAAGCTTTCTTT
-,TRBV5-1,TRBJ2-5,-,CASSLANNRETQYF,TGCGCCAGCAGCTTGGCCAACAATAGGGAGACCCAGTACTTC
TRBD1,TRBV29-1,TRBJ2-1,-,CSVMGQGSYNEQFF,TGCAGCGTCATGGGACAGGGCTCCTACAATGAGCAGTTCTTC
-,TRBV6-2/TRBV6-3,TRBJ2-3,many,CASSRATGALTDTQYF,TGTGCCAGCAGCAGAGCCACCGGGGCTCTCACAGATACGCAGTATTTT
TRBD2,TRBV9,TRBJ2-5,few,CASSRTSGDQETQYF,TGTGCCAGCAGTCGGACTAGCGGGGATCAAGAGACCCAGTACTTC
TRBD1,TRBV10-3,TRBJ1-4,few,CAISEWQGDRLFF,TGTGCCATCAGTGAGTGGCAGGGGGATAGACTGTTTTTT
-,TRBV20-1,TRBJ2-7,few,CSAGGGASHEQYF,TGCAGTGCTGGTGGGGGGGCCTCCCACGAGCAGTACTTC
-,TRBV7-2,TRBJ2-7,-,CASSPWIRGEQYF,TGTGCCAGCAGCCCCTGGATCCGCGGGGAGCAGTACTTC
-,TRBV7-6,TRBJ2-7,-,CASSLAPLGSSYEQYF,TGTGCCAGCAGCTTAGCCCCGCTCGGGTCCTCCTACGAGCAGTACTTC
-,TRBV7-2,TRBJ1-5,many,CASSLTGGIRQPQHF,TGTGCCAGCAGCTTAACGGGTGGGATAAGGCAGCCCCAGCATTTT
-,TRBV3-1,TRBJ2-5,many,CASSQDQGQETQYF,TGTGCCAGCAGCCAAGATCAGGGCCAAGAGACCCAGTACTTC
-,TRBV4-3,TRBJ2-7,many,CASSQEGGTVYEQYF,TGCGCCAGCAGCCAAGAGGGCGGGACCGTCTACGAGCAGTACTTC
TRBD2,TRBV5-1,TRBJ2-3,many,CASSLGTSGGDTQYF,TGCGCCAGCAGCTTGGGCACTAGCGGGGGAGATACGCAGTATTTT
TRBD2,TRBV20-1,TRBJ2-2,few,CSARVFGGGAGELFF,TGCAGTGCTAGAGTTTTTGGGGGAGGGGCCGGGGAGCTGTTTTTT
-,TRBV29-1,TRBJ1-1,-,CSVSRPVGLMNTEAFF,TGCAGCGTCTCTCGACCTGTAGGGCTCATGAACACTGAAGCTTTCTTT
-,TRBV12-3/TRBV12-4,TRBJ2-1,many,CASSLARGEQFF,TGTGCCAGCAGTTTAGCGCGAGGGGAGCAGTTCTTC
TRBD1,TRBV20-1,TRBJ2-7,many,CSARDWRTGSFGYEQYF,TGCAGTGCTAGAGATTGGCGGACAGGGAGCTTCGGTTACGAGCAGTACTTC
-,TRBV5-1,TRBJ2-2,many,CASSPDPDTGELFF,TGCGCCAGCTCTCCGGACCCAGACACCGGGGAGCTGTTTTTT
TRBD1,TRBV7-9,TRBJ1-5,-,CASSDTGGGPNQPQHF,TGTGCCAGCAGCGACACAGGGGGGGGGCCAAATCAGCCCCAGCATTTT
TRBD2,TRBV29-1,TRBJ2-7,many,CSVGLAGGYEQYF,TGCAGCGTTGGACTAGCGGGGGGCTACGAGCAGTACTTC
-,TRBV6-2/TRBV6-3,TRBJ2-1,many,CASSPYNEQFF,TGTGCCAGCAGCCCCTACAATGAGCAGTTCTTC
TRBD2,TRBV7-3,TRBJ2-1,few,CASSPYFLSGGPNDEQFF,TGTGCCAGCAGCCCCTATTTTCTTAGCGGGGGGCCCAACGATGAGCAGTTCTTC
-,TRBV7-3,TRBJ2-7,-,CASSRGRTYEQYF,TGTGCCAGCAGCCGGGGACGGACCTACGAGCAGTACTTC
-,TRBV12-3/TRBV12-4,TRBJ2-2,medium-sized,CASSLSGVTGELFF,TGTGCCAGCAGTTTATCGGGGGTCACCGGGGAGCTGTTTTTT
-,TRBV6-2/TRBV6-3,TRBJ2-2,many,CASGKRSTGELFF,TGTGCCAGCGGAAAGCGTAGCACCGGGGAGCTGTTTTTT
TRBD2,TRBV10-2,TRBJ2-3,many,CASSLASGASTDTQYF,TGCGCCAGCAGCCTCGCTAGCGGGGCTAGCACAGATACGCAGTATTTT
-,TRBV11-3,TRBJ1-3,-,CASSLDASSGNTIYF,TGTGCCAGCAGCTTGGATGCTAGCTCTGGAAACACCATATATTTT
TRBD2,TRBV7-9,TRBJ2-1,few,CASSSRARGSSYNEQFF,TGTGCCAGCAGCTCTCGAGCGCGGGGGAGCTCCTACAATGAGCAGTTCTTC
TRBD2,TRBV15,TRBJ2-1,-,CATVVRSSSGIHNEQFF,TGTGCCACTGTGGTGAGAAGTTCTAGCGGGATACACAATGAGCAGTTCTTC
-,TRBV5-6,TRBJ2-5,few,CASSPTDWYQETQYF,TGTGCCAGCAGCCCTACCGACTGGTACCAAGAGACCCAGTACTTC
-,TRBV5-7,TRBJ2-7,-,CAMGAGLISEQYF,TGTGCCATGGGCGCCGGACTGATTAGCGAGCAGTACTTC
-,TRBV6-6,TRBJ1-1,-,CASSLNFNTEAFF,TGTGCCAGCAGTCTAAATTTCAACACTGAAGCTTTCTTT
-,TRBV11-3,TRBJ1-1,-,CASSSRTSRAFF,TGTGCCAGCAGCTCCCGGACGAGCAGGGCTTTCTTT
TRBD1,TRBV28,TRBJ2-5,-,CASSFRSGGWTQYF,TGTGCCAGCAGTTTCAGGTCAGGGGGTTGGACCCAGTACTTC
-,TRBV11-2,TRBJ1-6,-,CASSSGADNSPLHF,TGTGCCAGCAGCTCTGGAGCAGATAATTCACCCCTCCACTTT
-,TRBV7-8,TRBJ2-2,-,CASSPRLTGELFF,TGTGCCAGCAGCCCGCGTCTCACCGGGGAGCTGTTTTTT
-,TRBV7-9,TRBJ1-4,many,CASSRGGVEEKLFF,TGTGCCAGCAGCCGTGGGGGAGTTGAAGAAAAACTGTTTTTT
TRBD1,TRBV12-3/TRBV12-4,TRBJ1-4,few,CASSFYSLTGRAATNEKLFF,TGTGCCAGCAGTTTCTACTCTCTGACAGGGAGGGCGGCAACTAATGAAAAACTGTTTTTT